This T cell receptor (beta chain) was sequenced during a study of cytomegalovirus exposure and HLA in healthy donors. Overall study findings and caveats: Later, TCR association rates were found to vary by HLA locus, highest for DRB1 and lowest for HLA-C. Because they were indistinguishable, some V segments, including TRBV6-2 and TRBV6-3, were excluded.

Remarks on this clone: Antigen specificity is unknown.

The CDR3 totals 13 residues. CDR1 and CDR2 (germline): SNHLY, FYNNEI. Trimming cost V 5 bases and J 2 bases, with 9 bases left between them. PCR used 60 Vbeta primers and 13 Jbeta primers. Profiling relied on immunoSEQ multiplex PCR, and the TCRdb table lists in-frame clones only, not all of them. This table holds 150,000 to 200,000 clones, about four fifths found once. Material for sequencing was PBMCs. This sequence joins TRBV2 and TRBJ1-1, with D perhaps matching TRBD1 (5 bases). This clonotype originated in a man aged 30-40 years in good health and CMV-seronegative. The CDR3 is CASSYDRNTEAFF. The CDR3 nucleotides are TGTGCCAGCAGTTACGACAGAAACACTGAAGCTTTCTTT. Based on the CDR3 plus reference TRBV2 and TRBJ1-1, the full variable domain is EPEVTQTPSHQVTQMGQEVILRCVPISNHLYFYWYRQILGQKVEFLVSFYNNEISEKSEIFDDQFSVERPDGSNFTLKIRSTKLEDSAMYFCASSYDRNTEAFFGQGTRLTVV.